One T cell receptor (beta chain) is described in this entry. Its antigen remains unidentified. One base away there is no much larger clone; base qualities are not given. Genomic DNA was extracted from sorted cells for sequencing of the TCRbeta CDR3 region. TCRbeta CDR3 regions were sequenced using the immunoSEQ Assay. TCRdb took this table from immuneACCESS and kept in-frame rearrangements with V and J called. Such tables lack part of the clones; where checked against another copy, unresolved V genes explain under half of the gap, and the rest is unexplained. Recorded for this sample are about 72,000 clones; roughly 90% of them occurred a single time. Around 1% of the sample is taken by the ten largest. The germline V gene sets CDR1 to SGHNT and CDR2 to YENEEA. CDR3 length: 16 amino acids, cysteine to phenylalanine. This entry keeps only the CDR3 DNA: 48 bases, framed from base 1. Clipping removes 6 bases from V and 5 bases from J, with 11 as the unmatched junction base count.

These data are taken from a study of OX40 agonist ivuxolimab in advanced cancers. In terms of the full investigation: The costimulatory receptor OX40 (CD134) was targeted by ivuxolimab, a fully human IgG2 agonistic monoclonal antibody. Intravenous ivuxolimab was administered to patients every 2 weeks at six dose levels: 0.01, 0.1, 0.3, 1.5, 3 and 10 mg/kg. Among the roughly 52 dose-escalation patients, around 19 had hepatocellular carcinoma, roughly 15 melanoma, 9 renal cell carcinoma and 9 head and neck cancer. The dose-escalation cohort was roughly 80% male with a mean age of roughly 60 years, ranging from roughly 20 to 80. Prior anti-PD-1, anti-PD-L1 or anti-CTLA-4 therapy was permitted, and checkpoint inhibitors had been received by around 40% of dose-escalation patients. Partial responses were achieved by three dose-escalation patients, of whom one had hepatocellular carcinoma and two had cutaneous melanoma. Peripheral TCRbeta sequencing was intended to test whether TCR sequence diversity was altered and clonal T-cell expansion was caused by ivuxolimab. The monotherapy dose-escalation portion (N ≈ 57 patients) of the phase I ivuxolimab trial is reported in the paper.

Patients with autoimmune disease history or receiving systemic immunosuppression were excluded from the trial. Peripheral blood for TCR sequencing was drawn from every dose cohort at baseline, at cycle 4 day 1 and at cycle 7 day 1. Samples were obtained from an open-label, multicenter, first-in-human phase I dose-escalation trial of ivuxolimab. Adults with locally advanced or metastatic melanoma, renal cell, hepatocellular, or head and neck squamous cell carcinoma were enrolled in the trial. Before TCR sequencing, CD4+ and CD8+ T cells were separately sorted from peripheral blood. Here is what the overall study found, with its caveats: Low levels of normalized T-cell clonal expansion were also seen in some nonresponding patients. At doses of 0.1 to 3.0 mg/kg, clonal expansion of both CD4+ and CD8+ T cells in blood was seen between baseline and week 6. Partial responders in the 0.1-3.0 mg/kg groups had among the lowest normalized peripheral clonal expansion, especially among CD8+ T cells. The antigen specificity of the clonally expanded peripheral T cells was not determined. After ivuxolimab, more expanded clones were found on average in CD8+ T cells than in CD4+ T cells.

The sequence was collected from an adult with an advanced solid tumor such as melanoma, head and neck, liver or kidney cancer. The sample was CD4+ or CD8+ T cells sorted from blood, taken in a trial of the OX40 agonist ivuxolimab. The sequence is built from TRBV11-3 and TRBJ2-1, and TRBD1 aligns with 9 junction nucleotides. The CDR3: CASRARDRVIDNEQFF. The sequenced DNA: TGTGCCAGCAGGGCACGGGACAGGGTAATAGACAATGAGCAGTTCTTC.